Below are 11 T cell receptor beta chains sequenced from a single sample in a study of technical replicates of blood from a few donors. Only in-frame clones appear in the TCRdb table, and some are missing; sequencing was by immunoSEQ multiplex PCR. The data hold tens of thousands of clones, with approximately 97% observed a single time. Sequencing input: T cells isolated from PBMCs. The receptors here all came from a human donor in good health.

This clone turned up a few times. V is TRBV7-3 and J is TRBJ2-3; 7 bases align to TRBD2. CDR3 length: 15 residues. The V and J ends lost 1 base and 4 bases, in that order; junction bases with no gene match: 5. Germline assignment: CDR1 SGHTA and CDR2 FQGTGA. The CDR3 coding sequence is TGTGCCAGCAGCTTAATGGGCGGGAGCGCAGATACGCAGTATTTT. Translation: CASSLMGGSADTQYF.

This chain joins TRBV9 and TRBJ2-7, with D perhaps TRBD2 (6 bases). CDR1 is SGDLS, CDR2 YYNGEE, per germline. Trimming left V 0 bases short and J 5 bases short, with 12 bases between. The CDR3 loop spans 14 amino acids. CDR3 sequence: CASSVGRENNEQYF. The CDR3 nucleotides are TGTGCCAGCAGCGTAGGCCGGGAGAATAACGAGCAGTACTTC.

The chain carries TRBV9 and TRBJ2-7; D call uncertain. Germline-derived CDR1 and CDR2 are SGDLS and YYNGEE. V lost 4 bases and J 3 bases, leaving 11 bases between the germline ends. The CDR3 contains 13 residues. The CDR3 nucleotides are TGTGCCAGCAGCCCAGGTACTGGCTACGAGCAGTACTTC. Its translation is CASSPGTGYEQYF.

The chain recombines TRBV5-6 with TRBJ1-2, with D perhaps TRBD1 (6 bases). Germline V CDR1 and CDR2: SGHDT, YYEEEE. The CDR3 spans 12 residues. Trimming cost V 6 bases and J 9 bases, with 15 bases left between them. The CDR3 region is CASKGQLLSYTF. DNA of the CDR3: TGTGCCAGCAAGGGACAATTGCTGAGCTACACCTTC.

The chain recombines TRBV9 with TRBJ1-2; TRBD1 is a possible D gene (5 bases). Per germline, CDR1 SGDLS and CDR2 YYNGEE. The CDR3 spans 15 residues. Trimming shortened V by 0 bases and J by 4 bases, and 13 bases separated the two germline ends. CDR3 in amino acids: CASSVGRGGSYGYTF. CDR3 bases: TGTGCCAGCAGCGTAGGTAGGGGAGGGTCCTATGGCTACACCTTC.

The genes are TRBV28 and TRBJ2-7; 8 bases agree with TRBD1. Looked up from germline, CDR1 is MDHEN and CDR2 is SYDVKM. V was pared by 7 bases and J by 7 bases, with 12 bases of the junction left unmatched. CDR3 size: 14 residues. The DNA of the CDR3 is TGTGCCAGCAAATCACCGGGACAGGTGGGAGAGCAGTACTTC. It is translated as CASKSPGQVGEQYF.

J is TRBJ1-1 and V is TRBV5-1; D remains ambiguous. This CDR3 has 13 amino acids. The V gene lost 0 bases and the J gene lost 3 bases, with 6 bases spanning the gap. Germline CDR1 SGHRS, CDR2 YFSETQ. The CDR3 loop is CASSLAADTEAFF. The DNA of the CDR3 is TGCGCCAGCAGCTTGGCCGCGGACACTGAAGCTTTCTTT.

This clone appeared a single time. V gene TRBV2 combines with J gene TRBJ2-7; the match to TRBD2 covers 13 bases. V shed 6 bases and J 4 bases; nucleotides not matched to a gene: 3. Germline CDR1 SNHLY, CDR2 FYNNEI. The CDR3 has 14 residues. CDR3 sequence reads: CASRGTSGIYEQYF. In nucleotides, the CDR3 is TGTGCCAGCAGAGGGACTAGCGGGATTTACGAGCAGTACTTC.

The CDR3 here is CASKGQGSNQPQHF. Here the CDR3 DNA reads TGTGCCAGCAAAGGACAGGGGAGCAATCAGCCCCAGCATTTT. The chain combines TRBV27 with TRBJ1-5, with 9 bases fitting TRBD1. Germline assignment: CDR1 MNHEY and CDR2 SMNVEV (reference sequence). Trimming cost V 7 bases and J 1 base; bases outside gene matches: 2. CDR3 size: 14 residues.

This rearrangement joins TRBV9 to TRBJ1-1; 8 nucleotides align to TRBD1. This CDR3 spans 14 amino acids. J was trimmed by 4 bases and V by 2 bases; bases with no gene match: 4. Germline-derived CDR1 and CDR2 are SGDLS and YYNGEE. The CDR3 is CASSVQQGGTEAFF. Here the CDR3 DNA reads TGTGCCAGCAGCGTCCAACAGGGGGGCACTGAAGCTTTCTTT.

CDR3 sequence reads: CASSPIPGTSGVYEQYF. For the CDR3, the DNA is TGTGCCAGCAGTCCCATCCCCGGGACTAGCGGAGTCTACGAGCAGTACTTC. The rearrangement joins TRBV27 to TRBJ2-7; TRBD2 aligns across 11 bases. The trim removed 5 bases at V and 3 bases at J, leaving 12 bases unmatched. The CDR3 totals 17 residues. CDR1 MNHEY and CDR2 SMNVEV come from the germline V gene (reference sequence).